The sequence of this T cell receptor beta chain was determined in a study of Graves' ophthalmopathy and Graves' hyperthyroidism. The CDR3 is 15 amino acids. CDR1 is SNHLY and CDR2 is FYNNEI in the germline V gene. Trimming took 5 bases from V and 3 from J, leaving 14 bases between them. This clonotype was counted at least ten times. RNA transcripts yielded amplified TCR beta CDR3 regions. An initial RT-PCR round employing HTBI primers preceded a second-round multiplex PCR. From the multiplex PCR reads, TCRdb called clonotypes with MiXCR, one entry per CDR3 protein. The profile shows around 50,000 distinct CDR3 sequences, less than 65% of them singletons.

J is TRBJ1-5 and V is TRBV2, with D perhaps TRBD1 (5 bases). The receptor comes from an adult man with Graves' ophthalmopathy. The specimen sequenced was peripheral blood. CDR3 coding DNA: TGTGCCAGCAGTCCCGGACAATTGAACAATCAGCCCCAGCATTTT. This sequence encodes CASSPGQLNNQPQHF.